This T cell receptor (beta chain) came from a study of T cell repertoires in cytomegalovirus infection. Across the whole study: Public TCR beta signatures indicated both CMV infection and matching HLA type.

This clonotype was seen many times. TCRdb fed the reads into MiXCR, producing one record per CDR3 protein. The repertoire consists of around 330,000 distinct CDR3 sequences, with about a sixth occurring once and the leading ten covering approximately 12%. The clonotype was recovered from a human donor in good health (CMV status not recorded). Some clones in this sample may be carry-over from other donors' samples. Sequencing used PBMCs.

CDR3 DNA sequence: TGTGCCATCCAAACACAGGGACCTAATGAAAAACTGTTTTTT. Encoded protein: CAIQTQGPNEKLFF. The chain employs TRBV10-3 and TRBJ1-4, with a possible D match to TRBD1 (6 bases). This CDR3 has 14 amino acids. Trimming stripped 8 bases from V and 3 bases from J, with 13 bases between. The germline V gene encodes CDR1 ENHRY and CDR2 SYGVKD.